This T cell receptor beta chain was obtained from a study of CD8+CD57+ T cells in acquired aplastic anemia. At the level of the study: Sorted CD4+ and CD8+ cell DNA averaged approximately 3.4 ug.

Patients who underwent sequencing had shown CD8+CD57+ cell expansion by flow cytometry. Sampling of blood occurred while the patients had still received no therapy. The TCR beta profiling, which covered VDJ combination and CDR3 sequence, was carried out using genomic DNA as the template. MiXCR, run by TCRdb on the reads, gives a single entry per CDR3 protein. The sample holds under 350,000 distinct CDR3 sequences, approximately 58% seen once. The sample comprised sorted CD4+, CD8+, or CD8+CD57+ T cells (not recorded which) from PBMCs. The origin of this receptor is a human donor with aplastic anemia.

CDR3 DNA: TGCAGTGCACCGAGGGAGTGGGAGGCCCAGCATTTT. Its translation: CSAPREWEAQHF. The chain has TRBV20-1 and TRBJ1-5; D gene unclear. The CDR3 spans 12 residues. Between the trimmed V and J ends, which lost 6 bases and 11 bases, there was a span of 17 bases. Germline V gene data show CDR1 as DFQATT and CDR2 as SNEGSKA (reference sequence).